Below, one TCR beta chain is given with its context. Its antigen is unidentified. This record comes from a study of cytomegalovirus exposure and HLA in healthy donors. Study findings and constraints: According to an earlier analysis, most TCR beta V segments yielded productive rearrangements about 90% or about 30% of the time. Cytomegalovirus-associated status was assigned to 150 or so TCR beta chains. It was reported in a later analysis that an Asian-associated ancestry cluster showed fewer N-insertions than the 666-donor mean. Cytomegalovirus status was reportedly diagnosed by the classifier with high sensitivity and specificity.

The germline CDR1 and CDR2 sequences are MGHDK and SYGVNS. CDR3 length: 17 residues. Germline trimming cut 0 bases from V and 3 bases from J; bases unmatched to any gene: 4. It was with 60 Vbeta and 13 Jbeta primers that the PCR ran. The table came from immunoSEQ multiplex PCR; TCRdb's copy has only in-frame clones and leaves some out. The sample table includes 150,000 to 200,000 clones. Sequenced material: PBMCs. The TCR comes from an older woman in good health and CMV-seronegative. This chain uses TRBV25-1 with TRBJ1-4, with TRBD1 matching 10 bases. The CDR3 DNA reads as TGTGCCAGCAGTGAATATAAGGGACAGGGGTCTAATGAAAAACTGTTTTTT. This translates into CASSEYKGQGSNEKLFF. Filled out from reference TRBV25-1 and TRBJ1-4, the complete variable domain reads EADIYQTPRYLVIGTGKKITLECSQTMGHDKMYWYQQDPGMELHLIHYSYGVNSTEKGDLSSESTVSRIRTEHFPLTLESARPSHTSQYLCASSEYKGQGSNEKLFFGSGTQLSVL.